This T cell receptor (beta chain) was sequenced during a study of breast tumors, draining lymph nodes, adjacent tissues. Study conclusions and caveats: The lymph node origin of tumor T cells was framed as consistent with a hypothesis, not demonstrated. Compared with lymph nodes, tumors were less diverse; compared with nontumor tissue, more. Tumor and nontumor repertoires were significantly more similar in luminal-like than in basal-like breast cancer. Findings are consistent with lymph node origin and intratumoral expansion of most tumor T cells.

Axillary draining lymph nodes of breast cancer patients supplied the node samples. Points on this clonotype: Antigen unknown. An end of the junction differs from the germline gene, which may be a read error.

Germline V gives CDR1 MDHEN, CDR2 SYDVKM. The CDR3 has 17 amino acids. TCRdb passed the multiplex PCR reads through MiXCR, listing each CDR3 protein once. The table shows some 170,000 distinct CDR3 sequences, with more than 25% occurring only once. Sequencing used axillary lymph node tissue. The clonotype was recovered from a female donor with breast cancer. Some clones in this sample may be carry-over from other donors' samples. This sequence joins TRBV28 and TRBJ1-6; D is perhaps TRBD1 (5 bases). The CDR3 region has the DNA TGCGCCAGCAGTTTAAGGGTAACGGGACGGGGGAATTCACCCCTCCACTTT. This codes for CASSLRVTGRGNSPLHF.